Listed below are T cell receptor beta chains from one sample, sequenced in a study of blood T cells in healthy people across ages. TCRdb re-called the 5' RACE reads with MiXCR, one entry per CDR3 protein. The data show approximately 850,000 distinct CDR3 sequences, around 42% seen once. The sequenced sample was blood. These receptors all come from a man between 60 and 75 years old in good health. Both conserved end residues are part of each CDR3. A D gene is named only where the DNA matches it firmly. The size field is filled for only some rows; it gives once, few, many or a size class.

d_call j_call v_call clone_size cdr3_aa cdr3_nt
. TRBJ2-5 TRBV6-5 . CASSYSGTGPYQETQYF TGTGCCAGCAGTTACTCGGGCACAGGGCCGTACCAAGAGACCCAGTACTTC
. TRBJ2-7 TRBV9 . CASSPQVGSYNEQYF TGTGCCAGCAGCCCTCAGGTGGGCTCCTACAATGAGCAGTACTTC
. TRBJ2-5 TRBV5-5 few CASSLNLRGIQETQYF TGTGCCAGCAGCTTGAATCTGCGGGGAATACAAGAGACCCAGTACTTC
TRBD1 TRBJ1-4 TRBV29-1 few CSVSQQGARLFF TGCAGCGTTTCACAACAGGGGGCGCGTCTGTTTTTT
. TRBJ2-2 TRBV3-1 many CASSFGGARTGELFF TGTGCCAGCAGCTTCGGGGGCGCGAGGACCGGGGAGCTGTTTTTT
TRBD1 TRBJ2-2 TRBV12-3/TRBV12-4 . CASSPPGTGTGELFF TGTGCCAGCAGTCCCCCGGGGACAGGCACCGGGGAGCTGTTTTTT
. TRBJ1-5 TRBV7-9 . CASSSLGRGSNQPQHF TGTGCCAGCAGCTCCCTCGGGAGGGGGAGCAATCAGCCCCAGCATTTT
TRBD1 TRBJ2-1 TRBV27 . CATRGTVYNEQFF TGTGCCACCCGAGGGACAGTCTACAATGAGCAGTTCTTC
. TRBJ2-7 TRBV27 . CASGCEQYF TGTGCCAGCGGCTGCGAGCAGTACTTC
TRBD1 TRBJ2-2 TRBV3-1 few CASSPGQHTGELFF TGTGCCAGCAGCCCGGGACAGCACACCGGGGAGCTGTTTTTT
. TRBJ1-5 TRBV4-3 . CASSQGAGYQPQHF TGCGCCAGCAGCCAAGGGGCGGGATACCAGCCCCAGCATTTT
TRBD1 TRBJ1-2 TRBV6-2/TRBV6-3 . CASRPTGAATRYGYTF TGTGCCAGCAGACCAACAGGGGCCGCTACTCGCTATGGCTACACCTTC
TRBD2 TRBJ2-1 TRBV6-2/TRBV6-3 few CASSSTSINEQFF TGTGCCAGCAGTTCGACTAGCATCAATGAGCAGTTCTTC
. TRBJ1-2 TRBV6-2/TRBV6-3 few CASSSAGGPNYGYTF TGTGCCAGCAGCTCAGCCGGAGGCCCGAACTATGGCTACACCTTC
TRBD1 TRBJ1-4 TRBV6-9 . CASSWVQGRPCVDEKLFF TGTGCCAGCAGTTGGGTACAGGGGCGACCCTGTGTTGATGAAAAACTGTTTTTT
. TRBJ2-3 TRBV5-1 . CASNRPPTDTQYF TGCGCCAGCAACCGCCCCCCCACAGATACGCAGTATTTT
TRBD2 TRBJ2-3 TRBV14 few CASSSRTSFSTDTQYF TGTGCCAGCAGCTCCAGGACTAGCTTCAGCACAGATACGCAGTATTTT
TRBD2 TRBJ2-7 TRBV5-6 . CASSFGLADSYEQYF TGTGCCAGCAGCTTCGGACTAGCGGACTCCTACGAGCAGTACTTC